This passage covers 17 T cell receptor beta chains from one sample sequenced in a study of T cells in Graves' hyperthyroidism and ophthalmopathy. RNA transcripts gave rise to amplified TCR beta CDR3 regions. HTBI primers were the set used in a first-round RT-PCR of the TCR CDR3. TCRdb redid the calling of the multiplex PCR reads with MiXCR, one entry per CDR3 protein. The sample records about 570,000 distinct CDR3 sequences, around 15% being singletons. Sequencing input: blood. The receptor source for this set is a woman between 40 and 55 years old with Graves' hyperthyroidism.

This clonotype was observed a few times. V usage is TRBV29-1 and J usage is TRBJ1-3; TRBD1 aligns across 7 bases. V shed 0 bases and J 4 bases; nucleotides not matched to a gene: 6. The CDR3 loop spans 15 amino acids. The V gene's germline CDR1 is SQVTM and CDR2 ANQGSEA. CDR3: CSVEEQGIWGNTIYF. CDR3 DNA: TGCAGCGTTGAAGAACAGGGGATTTGGGGAAACACCATATATTTT.

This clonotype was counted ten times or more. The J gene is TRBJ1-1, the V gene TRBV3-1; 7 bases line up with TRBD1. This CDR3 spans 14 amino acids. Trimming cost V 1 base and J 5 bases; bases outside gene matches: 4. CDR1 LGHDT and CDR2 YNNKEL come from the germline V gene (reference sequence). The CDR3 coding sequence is TGTGCCAGCAGCCAAGGACAGGGTGGGACTGAAGCTTTCTTT. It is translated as CASSQGQGGTEAFF. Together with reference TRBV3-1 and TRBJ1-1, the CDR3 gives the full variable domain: DTAVSQTPKYLVTQMGNDKSIKCEQNLGHDTMYWYKQDSKKFLKIMFSYNNKELIINETVPNRFSPKSPDKAHLNLHINSLELGDSAVYFCASSQGQGGTEAFFGQGTRLTVV.

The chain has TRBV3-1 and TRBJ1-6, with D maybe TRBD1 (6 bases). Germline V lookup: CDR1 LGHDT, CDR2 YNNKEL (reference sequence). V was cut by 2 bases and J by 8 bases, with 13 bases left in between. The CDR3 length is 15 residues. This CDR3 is CASSQKDRLDSPLHF. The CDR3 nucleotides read TGTGCCAGCAGCCAAAAGGACAGATTGGATTCACCCCTCCACTTT.

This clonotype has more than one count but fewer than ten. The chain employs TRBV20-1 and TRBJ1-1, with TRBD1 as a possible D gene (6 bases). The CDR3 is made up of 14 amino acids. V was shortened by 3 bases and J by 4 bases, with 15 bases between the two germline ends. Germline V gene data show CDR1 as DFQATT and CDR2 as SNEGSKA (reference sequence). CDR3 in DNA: TGCAGTGCTAGGGTCCAGGGGATCCGCACTGAAGCTTTCTTT. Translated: CSARVQGIRTEAFF.

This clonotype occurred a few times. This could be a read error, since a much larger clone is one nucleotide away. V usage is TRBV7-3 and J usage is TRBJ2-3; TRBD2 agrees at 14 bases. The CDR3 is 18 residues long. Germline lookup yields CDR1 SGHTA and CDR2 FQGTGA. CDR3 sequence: CASSHYGTSGRSTDAQYF. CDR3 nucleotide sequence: TGTGCCAGCAGCCACTACGGGACTAGCGGGAGAAGCACAGATGCGCAGTATTTT.

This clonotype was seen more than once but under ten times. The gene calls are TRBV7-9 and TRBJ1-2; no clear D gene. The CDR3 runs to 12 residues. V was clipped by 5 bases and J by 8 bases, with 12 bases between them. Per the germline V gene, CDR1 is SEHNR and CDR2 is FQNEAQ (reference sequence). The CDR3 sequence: CASSRQDGGYTF. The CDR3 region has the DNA TGTGCCAGCAGCCGCCAGGATGGAGGCTACACCTTC.

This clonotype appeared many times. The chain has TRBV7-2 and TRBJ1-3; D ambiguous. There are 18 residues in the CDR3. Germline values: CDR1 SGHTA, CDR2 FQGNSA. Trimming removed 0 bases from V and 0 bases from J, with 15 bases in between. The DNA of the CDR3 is TGTGCCAGCAGCTTAGCGGTATCCCTACAGAGCTCTGGAAACACCATATATTTT. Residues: CASSLAVSLQSSGNTIYF.

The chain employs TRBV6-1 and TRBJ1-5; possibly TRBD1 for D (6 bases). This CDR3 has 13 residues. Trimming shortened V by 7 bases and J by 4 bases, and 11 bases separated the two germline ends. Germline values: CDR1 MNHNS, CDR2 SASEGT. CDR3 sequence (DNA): TGTGCCAGCAATAATAGGGGGAATCAGCCCCAGCATTTT. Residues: CASNNRGNQPQHF.

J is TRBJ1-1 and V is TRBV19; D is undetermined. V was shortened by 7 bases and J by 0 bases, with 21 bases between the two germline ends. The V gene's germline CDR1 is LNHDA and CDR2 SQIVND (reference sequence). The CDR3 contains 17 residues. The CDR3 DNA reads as TGTGCCAGTACCCTCTCCTGGGAGGGCTGGGTGAACACTGAAGCTTTCTTT. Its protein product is CASTLSWEGWVNTEAFF.

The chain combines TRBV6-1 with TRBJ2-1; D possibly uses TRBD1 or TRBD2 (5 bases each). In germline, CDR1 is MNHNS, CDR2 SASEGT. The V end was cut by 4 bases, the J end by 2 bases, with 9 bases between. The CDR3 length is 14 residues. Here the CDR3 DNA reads TGTGCCAGCAGTGTTGAGGGGACCTACAATGAGCAGTTCTTC. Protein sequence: CASSVEGTYNEQFF.

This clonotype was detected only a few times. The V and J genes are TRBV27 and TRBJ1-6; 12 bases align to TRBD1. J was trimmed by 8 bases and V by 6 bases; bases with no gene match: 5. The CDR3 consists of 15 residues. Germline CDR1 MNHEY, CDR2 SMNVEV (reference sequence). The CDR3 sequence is CASRGTGGRYSPLHF. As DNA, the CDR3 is TGTGCCAGCAGGGGGACAGGGGGCCGGTATTCACCCCTCCACTTT.

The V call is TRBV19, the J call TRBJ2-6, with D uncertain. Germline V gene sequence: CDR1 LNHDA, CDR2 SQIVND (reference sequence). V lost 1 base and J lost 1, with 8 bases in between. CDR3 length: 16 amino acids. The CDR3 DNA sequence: TGTGCCAGTAGTATAGGTAGGGTATCTGGGGCCAACGTCCTGACTTTC. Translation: CASSIGRVSGANVLTF.

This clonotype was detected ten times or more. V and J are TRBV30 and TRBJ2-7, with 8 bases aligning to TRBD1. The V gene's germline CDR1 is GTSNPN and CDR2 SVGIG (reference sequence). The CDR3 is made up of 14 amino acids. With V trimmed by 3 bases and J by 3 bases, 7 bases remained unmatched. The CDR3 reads CAWSLGTGSYEQYF. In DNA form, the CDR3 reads TGTGCCTGGAGCCTCGGGACAGGTAGCTACGAGCAGTACTTC.

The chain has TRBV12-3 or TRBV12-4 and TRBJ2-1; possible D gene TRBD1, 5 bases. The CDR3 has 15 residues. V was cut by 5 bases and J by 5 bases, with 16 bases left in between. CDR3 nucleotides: TGTGCCAGCAGTACGAGACAGCTCTCGCACAATGAGCAGTTCTTC. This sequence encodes CASSTRQLSHNEQFF.

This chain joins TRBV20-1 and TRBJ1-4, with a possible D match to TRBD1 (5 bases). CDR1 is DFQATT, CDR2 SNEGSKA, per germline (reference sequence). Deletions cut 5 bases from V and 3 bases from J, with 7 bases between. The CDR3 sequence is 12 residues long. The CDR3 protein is CSAPGANEKLFF. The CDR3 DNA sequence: TGCAGTGCTCCGGGGGCTAATGAAAAACTGTTTTTT.

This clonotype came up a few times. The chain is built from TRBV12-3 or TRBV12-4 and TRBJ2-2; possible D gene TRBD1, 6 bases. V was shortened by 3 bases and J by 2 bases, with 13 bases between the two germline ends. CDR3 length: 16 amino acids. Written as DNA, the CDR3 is TGTGCCAGCAGTTTGATCGGGACACTAAACACCGGGGAGCTGTTTTTT. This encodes CASSLIGTLNTGELFF.

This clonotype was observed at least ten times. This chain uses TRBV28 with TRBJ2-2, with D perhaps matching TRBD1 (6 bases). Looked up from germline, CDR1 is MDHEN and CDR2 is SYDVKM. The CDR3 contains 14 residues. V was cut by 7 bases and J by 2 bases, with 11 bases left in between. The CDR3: CASTRQENTGELFF. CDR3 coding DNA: TGTGCCAGCACCCGACAGGAAAACACCGGGGAGCTGTTTTTT. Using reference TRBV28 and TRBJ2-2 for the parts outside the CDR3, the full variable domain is DVKVTQSSRYLVKRTGEKVFLECVQDMDHENMFWYRQDPGLGLRLIYFSYDVKMKEKGDIPEGYSVSREKKERFSLILESASTNQTSMYLCASTRQENTGELFFGEGSRLTVL.